This T cell receptor (beta chain) was captured by sequencing in a study of T cell repertoires in cytomegalovirus infection. MiXCR was run by TCRdb on the reads, yielding one entry per CDR3 protein. Of approximately 500,000 distinct CDR3 sequences listed, around 10% are singletons. Notes on the study in general: Ex vivo, HLA-C-restricted CMV-specific TCR beta clonotypes prevailed over the rest of the response.

At least ten counts were recorded for this clonotype. Its cognate antigen is unknown. Germline V gene data show CDR1 as SSHAT and CDR2 as FNYEAQ (reference sequence). The CDR3 runs to 14 residues. V lost 1 base, J lost 4 bases, and 10 bases lay in between. The clonotype was recovered from a human donor in good health (CMV status not recorded). Some clones in this sample may be carry-over from other donors' samples. The chain couples TRBV7-7 to TRBJ2-5; D call uncertain. The source material was PBMCs. The CDR3: CASSLDGLAETQYF. In nucleotides, the CDR3 is TGTGCCAGCAGCTTAGACGGGTTGGCAGAGACCCAGTACTTC.